A selection of T cell receptor beta chains follows, all from one sample in a study of technical replicates of blood from several donors. The table came from immunoSEQ multiplex PCR; TCRdb's copy has only in-frame clones and leaves some out. The profile covers approximately 75,000 clones, with around 97% appearing a single time and about 0.29% taken by the ten largest. Sequences were obtained from T cells isolated from PBMCs. The receptors come from a human donor in good health. Each CDR3 is given with its conserved first and last residue. Each record gives: D gene, V gene, clone size, J gene, CDR3 protein, CDR3 DNA. A D gene is named only where the DNA matches it firmly. Part of the rows lack a size; the others show once, few, many or a class for expanded clones.

d_gene: .
v_gene: TRBV9
abundance: .
j_gene: TRBJ2-1
CDR3aa: CASSVVPAGRNEQFF
CDR3nt: TGTGCCAGCAGCGTAGTTCCGGCGGGACGCAATGAGCAGTTCTTC

d_gene: TRBD2
v_gene: TRBV27
abundance: once
j_gene: TRBJ2-2
CDR3aa: CASSLVGGTGELFF
CDR3nt: TGTGCCAGCAGTTTAGTCGGGGGGACCGGGGAGCTGTTTTTT

d_gene: .
v_gene: TRBV5-4
abundance: once
j_gene: TRBJ2-7
CDR3aa: CASSLREAAYEQYF
CDR3nt: TGTGCCAGCAGCTTGAGGGAGGCTGCCTACGAGCAGTACTTC

d_gene: .
v_gene: TRBV19
abundance: once
j_gene: TRBJ2-7
CDR3aa: CASNLGQLTHEQYF
CDR3nt: TGTGCCAGTAACCTCGGACAGCTCACCCACGAGCAGTACTTC

d_gene: .
v_gene: TRBV5-6
abundance: .
j_gene: TRBJ2-7
CDR3aa: CASSSRGYEQYF
CDR3nt: TGTGCCAGCAGCTCCCGAGGCTACGAGCAGTACTTC

d_gene: .
v_gene: TRBV19
abundance: .
j_gene: TRBJ1-5
CDR3aa: CASSRQTGIRDQPQHF
CDR3nt: TGTGCCAGTAGTAGACAAACAGGGATTCGGGATCAGCCCCAGCATTTT

d_gene: .
v_gene: TRBV27
abundance: .
j_gene: TRBJ2-7
CDR3aa: CASSSDLSSYEQYF
CDR3nt: TGTGCCAGCAGTTCGGACTTGAGCTCCTACGAGCAGTACTTC

d_gene: .
v_gene: TRBV4-3
abundance: .
j_gene: TRBJ2-7
CDR3aa: CASSQMTRSSYEQYF
CDR3nt: TGCGCCAGCAGCCAAATGACCCGGAGCTCCTACGAGCAGTACTTC

d_gene: TRBD2
v_gene: TRBV7-8
abundance: .
j_gene: TRBJ2-3
CDR3aa: CASSFQSSGRGTDTQYF
CDR3nt: TGTGCCAGCAGCTTTCAGTCTAGCGGGAGAGGCACAGATACGCAGTATTTT

d_gene: TRBD1
v_gene: TRBV4-1
abundance: .
j_gene: TRBJ1-2
CDR3aa: CASSQITTGRFYGYTF
CDR3nt: TGCGCCAGCAGCCAAATTACGACAGGGCGGTTTTATGGCTACACCTTC

d_gene: TRBD2
v_gene: TRBV19
abundance: .
j_gene: TRBJ2-7
CDR3aa: CASSGGLSSYEQYF
CDR3nt: TGTGCCAGTAGCGGGGGGTTAAGCTCCTACGAGCAGTACTTC

d_gene: .
v_gene: TRBV6-6
abundance: .
j_gene: TRBJ2-6
CDR3aa: CATRYSALSGANVLTF
CDR3nt: TGTGCCACCAGGTATAGCGCCCTTTCTGGGGCCAACGTCCTGACTTTC

d_gene: TRBD2
v_gene: TRBV7-6
abundance: .
j_gene: TRBJ2-7
CDR3aa: CASRPLAGVHEQYF
CDR3nt: TGTGCCAGCAGACCCCTAGCGGGAGTTCACGAGCAGTACTTC

d_gene: .
v_gene: TRBV2
abundance: .
j_gene: TRBJ2-3
CDR3aa: CASSPGQRADTQYF
CDR3nt: TGTGCCAGCAGCCCGGGACAGCGGGCAGATACGCAGTATTTT

d_gene: TRBD2
v_gene: TRBV6-1
abundance: .
j_gene: TRBJ2-7
CDR3aa: CASSDWPSGGYEQYF
CDR3nt: TGTGCCAGCAGTGATTGGCCTAGCGGGGGCTACGAGCAGTACTTC

d_gene: TRBD2
v_gene: TRBV5-1
abundance: .
j_gene: TRBJ2-3
CDR3aa: CASSLHREGSDTQYF
CDR3nt: TGCGCCAGCAGCTTGCACCGGGAGGGCTCAGATACGCAGTATTTT

d_gene: TRBD1
v_gene: TRBV5-1
abundance: .
j_gene: TRBJ1-2
CDR3aa: CASSFTGEDYGYTF
CDR3nt: TGCGCCAGCAGCTTTACAGGGGAAGACTATGGCTACACCTTC

d_gene: .
v_gene: TRBV6-1
abundance: .
j_gene: TRBJ2-3
CDR3aa: CASSLRRSRTDTQYF
CDR3nt: TGTGCCAGCAGTCTAAGGAGGAGTCGCACAGATACGCAGTATTTT

d_gene: .
v_gene: TRBV19
abundance: once
j_gene: TRBJ2-7
CDR3aa: CASSEQGAYEQYF
CDR3nt: TGTGCCAGTAGTGAACAGGGTGCCTACGAGCAGTACTTC

d_gene: .
v_gene: TRBV6-5
abundance: .
j_gene: TRBJ1-1
CDR3aa: CASRGIVEGTEAFF
CDR3nt: TGTGCCAGCAGGGGGATAGTGGAGGGCACTGAAGCTTTCTTT

d_gene: TRBD2
v_gene: TRBV4-1
abundance: .
j_gene: TRBJ2-1
CDR3aa: CASSRGGLAGVYNEQFF
CDR3nt: TGCGCCAGCAGCCGAGGGGGGCTAGCGGGGGTGTACAATGAGCAGTTCTTC

d_gene: TRBD1
v_gene: TRBV2
abundance: .
j_gene: TRBJ1-3
CDR3aa: CASSDRQGASSGNTIYF
CDR3nt: TGTGCCAGCAGTGATAGGCAGGGGGCCTCCTCTGGAAACACCATATATTTT

d_gene: TRBD1
v_gene: TRBV5-1
abundance: .
j_gene: TRBJ1-3
CDR3aa: CASSWAWGQPGNTIYF
CDR3nt: TGCGCCAGCAGCTGGGCCTGGGGACAGCCTGGGAACACCATATATTTT

d_gene: .
v_gene: TRBV6-5
abundance: .
j_gene: TRBJ1-5
CDR3aa: CASSEQGFNQPQHF
CDR3nt: TGTGCCAGCAGCGAACAGGGATTCAATCAGCCCCAGCATTTT

d_gene: TRBD1
v_gene: TRBV5-1
abundance: .
j_gene: TRBJ1-1
CDR3aa: CASSWGILTGGNTEAFF
CDR3nt: TGCGCCAGCAGCTGGGGGATATTGACAGGGGGAAACACTGAAGCTTTCTTT

d_gene: .
v_gene: TRBV6-1
abundance: .
j_gene: TRBJ2-7
CDR3aa: CASSVQVNYEQYF
CDR3nt: TGTGCCAGCAGTGTACAAGTAAACTACGAGCAGTACTTC

d_gene: .
v_gene: TRBV4-3
abundance: once
j_gene: TRBJ2-1
CDR3aa: CASSAGYNEQFF
CDR3nt: TGCGCCAGCAGTGCGGGATACAATGAGCAGTTCTTC

d_gene: .
v_gene: TRBV10-3
abundance: .
j_gene: TRBJ1-1
CDR3aa: CAISESRLGDRPLNTEAFF
CDR3nt: TGTGCCATCAGTGAGTCTAGGTTAGGAGACAGGCCCTTGAACACTGAAGCTTTCTTT

d_gene: TRBD1
v_gene: TRBV5-1
abundance: .
j_gene: TRBJ2-7
CDR3aa: CASSWGTGYYEQYF
CDR3nt: TGCGCCAGCAGCTGGGGGACAGGGTACTACGAGCAGTACTTC

d_gene: .
v_gene: TRBV6-5
abundance: .
j_gene: TRBJ1-5
CDR3aa: CASSYLGTPWPQHF
CDR3nt: TGTGCCAGCAGTTACTTGGGGACACCCTGGCCCCAGCATTTT

d_gene: .
v_gene: TRBV5-1
abundance: few
j_gene: TRBJ1-1
CDR3aa: CASSLSRGNTEAFF
CDR3nt: TGCGCCAGCAGCTTGTCCCGCGGGAACACTGAAGCTTTCTTT

d_gene: TRBD1
v_gene: TRBV5-1
abundance: once
j_gene: TRBJ2-2
CDR3aa: CASSLNRGWTGELFF
CDR3nt: TGCGCCAGCAGCTTAAACAGGGGTTGGACCGGGGAGCTGTTTTTT

d_gene: TRBD1
v_gene: TRBV6-5
abundance: .
j_gene: TRBJ2-1
CDR3aa: CASSFQGQVMQFF
CDR3nt: TGTGCCAGCAGTTTTCAAGGACAGGTAATGCAGTTCTTC

d_gene: .
v_gene: TRBV27
abundance: once
j_gene: TRBJ1-4
CDR3aa: CASGVDRSLFF
CDR3nt: TGTGCCAGCGGAGTTGACAGGTCACTGTTTTTT

d_gene: .
v_gene: TRBV5-6
abundance: .
j_gene: TRBJ1-5
CDR3aa: CASSYWTGNQPQHF
CDR3nt: TGTGCCAGCAGCTACTGGACAGGCAATCAGCCCCAGCATTTT

d_gene: TRBD2
v_gene: TRBV4-1
abundance: .
j_gene: TRBJ2-1
CDR3aa: CASSRREGQDNEQFF
CDR3nt: TGCGCCAGCAGCCGTCGGGAGGGCCAGGACAATGAGCAGTTCTTC

d_gene: TRBD1
v_gene: TRBV2
abundance: .
j_gene: TRBJ2-1
CDR3aa: CATNRDRTEQFF
CDR3nt: TGTGCCACGAACCGGGACAGGACGGAGCAGTTCTTC

d_gene: TRBD2
v_gene: TRBV28
abundance: .
j_gene: TRBJ2-7
CDR3aa: CAIFDPNGGEQYF
CDR3nt: TGTGCCATCTTCGACCCAAACGGGGGGGAGCAGTACTTC

d_gene: .
v_gene: TRBV19
abundance: .
j_gene: TRBJ2-7
CDR3aa: CASSIRDTYEQYF
CDR3nt: TGTGCCAGTAGTATACGGGATACCTACGAGCAGTACTTC

d_gene: TRBD1
v_gene: TRBV27
abundance: .
j_gene: TRBJ1-1
CDR3aa: CASSLNRGGTEAFF
CDR3nt: TGTGCCAGCAGTTTAAACAGGGGAGGCACTGAAGCTTTCTTT

d_gene: .
v_gene: TRBV25-1
abundance: .
j_gene: TRBJ2-2
CDR3aa: CASRGSTGELFF
CDR3nt: TGTGCCAGCAGGGGGAGCACCGGGGAGCTGTTTTTT